These T cell receptor beta chains were read from a single sample in a study of response to subunit inactivated influenza vaccine. Via MiXCR, TCRdb re-called the RT-PCR reads, giving one row per CDR3 protein. The sample includes 550,000 to 800,000 distinct CDR3 sequences, around 13% of them seen just once. Sequenced here: PBMCs from blood, sampled less than 15 days before vaccination. The receptors come from a man over 45 who received an inactivated influenza vaccine. Both conserved end residues are part of each CDR3. Fields, in order: J gene, D gene, clone size, V gene, CDR3 DNA, CDR3 protein. A D gene is named only where the DNA matches it firmly. A clone size is listed for some rows: how often the clone was seen (once, few, many), or a class if it is expanded.

J: TRBJ2-7; D: -; size: few; V: TRBV12-3/TRBV12-4; DNA: TGTGCCAGCAGTCCTGTTCCGGATTCCTACGAGCAGTACTTC; CDR3: CASSPVPDSYEQYF
J: TRBJ2-2; D: -; size: few; V: TRBV7-2; DNA: TGTGCCAGCAGCTTAGATCCGGGGTCGAACACCGGGGAGCTGTTTTTT; CDR3: CASSLDPGSNTGELFF
J: TRBJ2-3; D: -; size: many; V: TRBV5-1; DNA: TGCGCCAGCAGCTTGGAATCCACAGATACGCAGTATTTT; CDR3: CASSLESTDTQYF
J: TRBJ1-6; D: TRBD1; size: many; V: TRBV20-1; DNA: TGCAGTGCTTCAGGGGGCCGCTCACCCCTCCACTTT; CDR3: CSASGGRSPLHF
J: TRBJ2-1; D: TRBD2; size: few; V: TRBV11-2; DNA: TGTGCCAGCAGTTCCGGGACTTGGGGGGGGAGCTCCTACAATGAGCAGTTCTTC; CDR3: CASSSGTWGGSSYNEQFF
J: TRBJ2-7; D: -; size: many; V: TRBV7-2; DNA: TGTGCCAGCAGCTCCCTCGGGGGAAGCTACGAGCAGTACTTC; CDR3: CASSSLGGSYEQYF
J: TRBJ2-2; D: -; size: many; V: TRBV5-1; DNA: TGCGCCAGCAGCTTGGCCCTAAACCGGGACACCGGGGAGCTGTTTTTT; CDR3: CASSLALNRDTGELFF
J: TRBJ2-3; D: -; size: few; V: TRBV20-1; DNA: TGCAGTGCTCAAAACCCCCGGACCAGGACGGGCTCTGCAGATACGCAGTATTTT; CDR3: CSAQNPRTRTGSADTQYF
J: TRBJ1-3; D: -; size: few; V: TRBV4-2; DNA: TGTGCCAGCAGCCAAGAGCGGGGAGCTTCTGGAAACACCATATATTTT; CDR3: CASSQERGASGNTIYF
J: TRBJ2-7; D: -; size: -; V: TRBV4-2; DNA: TGTGCCAGCAGCCCCCAGGTGGTAGCAGGGATCTACGAGCAGTACTTC; CDR3: CASSPQVVAGIYEQYF
J: TRBJ1-1; D: TRBD1; size: few; V: TRBV10-3; DNA: TGTGCCATCAGTGAGTCTCCAGGGGGGACTGAAGCTTTCTTT; CDR3: CAISESPGGTEAFF
J: TRBJ2-5; D: -; size: -; V: TRBV5-6; DNA: TGTGCCAGCAGCCGTTTGGGGGCCGTGACCAACCAAGAGACCCAGTACTTC; CDR3: CASSRLGAVTNQETQYF
J: TRBJ1-2; D: TRBD1; size: few; V: TRBV20-1; DNA: TGCAGTGCTAGAGATGCGGGACAGGGGTTTTGGGGAGGCTACACCTTC; CDR3: CSARDAGQGFWGGYTF
J: TRBJ1-1; D: -; size: few; V: TRBV5-6; DNA: TGTGCCAGCAGCTGGGGCTCCGGGACTTTGAACACTGAAGCTTTCTTT; CDR3: CASSWGSGTLNTEAFF
J: TRBJ2-1; D: TRBD2; size: -; V: TRBV27; DNA: TGTGCCAGCAGTTTAGGGGATAGCGGGAGTGAGCAGTTCTTC; CDR3: CASSLGDSGSEQFF
J: TRBJ2-3; D: -; size: many; V: TRBV5-5; DNA: TGTGCCAGCAGCTTTTCGGGGAGCCCAACAGATACGCAGTATTTT; CDR3: CASSFSGSPTDTQYF
J: TRBJ2-2; D: -; size: -; V: TRBV2; DNA: TGTGCCAGCAGAACAAAAGCGGGTGCCAAGAACACCGGGGAGCTGTTTTTT; CDR3: CASRTKAGAKNTGELFF
J: TRBJ2-3; D: -; size: -; V: TRBV25-1; DNA: TGTGCCAGCAGTGAATATGCGGGACTCAGCACAGATACGCAGTATTTT; CDR3: CASSEYAGLSTDTQYF
J: TRBJ2-7; D: -; size: -; V: TRBV2; DNA: TGTGCCAGCAGTGATTACTTATACGAGCAGTACTTC; CDR3: CASSDYLYEQYF
J: TRBJ2-5; D: -; size: -; V: TRBV11-2; DNA: TGTGCCAGCAGCTTAGCTCGAGAAACCAGAGAAACCCAGTACTTC; CDR3: CASSLARETRETQYF
J: TRBJ1-2; D: -; size: -; V: TRBV7-9; DNA: TGTGCCAGCAGCTCTCACGGCGGCGGCTACACCTTC; CDR3: CASSSHGGGYTF
J: TRBJ2-7; D: -; size: -; V: TRBV19; DNA: TGTGCCAGTAGTAGGCAGACAGGCACTCATCAGTCCTACGAGCAGTACTTC; CDR3: CASSRQTGTHQSYEQYF
J: TRBJ1-2; D: TRBD1; size: many; V: TRBV14; DNA: TGTGCCAGCAGCCAAACCGGGACAGCCTATGGCTACACCTTC; CDR3: CASSQTGTAYGYTF
J: TRBJ2-7; D: -; size: -; V: TRBV20-1; DNA: TGCAGTGCTAGACCCCTAGTCTACGAGCAGTACTTC; CDR3: CSARPLVYEQYF
J: TRBJ1-5; D: -; size: few; V: TRBV6-2/TRBV6-3; DNA: TGTGCCAGCAAAAATCGGGACGGGTCCAATCAGCCCCAGCATTTT; CDR3: CASKNRDGSNQPQHF
J: TRBJ2-1; D: -; size: few; V: TRBV24-1; DNA: TGTGCCACCGAGGATCCGGGACACGGAAAGCCCTACAATGAGCAGTTCTTC; CDR3: CATEDPGHGKPYNEQFF
J: TRBJ1-1; D: -; size: many; V: TRBV29-1; DNA: TGCAGCGTTACCTACGGGACCCAAAACACTGAAGCTTTCTTT; CDR3: CSVTYGTQNTEAFF
J: TRBJ1-5; D: -; size: few; V: TRBV20-1; DNA: TGCAGTGCTAGGTTAGGCGGGAGGAACAATCAGCCCCAGCATTTT; CDR3: CSARLGGRNNQPQHF
J: TRBJ2-5; D: TRBD2; size: -; V: TRBV6-5; DNA: TGTGCCAGCAGTTACCGAAGCGGGGGGGGAGAGACCCAGTACTTC; CDR3: CASSYRSGGGETQYF
J: TRBJ1-5; D: -; size: few; V: TRBV5-5; DNA: TGTGCCAGCAGCTTGTTTCCGGGGTATCCCATTCAGCCCCAGCATTTT; CDR3: CASSLFPGYPIQPQHF
J: TRBJ2-1; D: -; size: few; V: TRBV6-2/TRBV6-3; DNA: TGTGCCAGCAGTGATTTTGGGGGGCCATACAATGAGCAGTTCTTC; CDR3: CASSDFGGPYNEQFF
J: TRBJ2-1; D: -; size: many; V: TRBV5-6; DNA: TGTGCCAGCAGCGTACTGGTGGAGCAGTTCTTC; CDR3: CASSVLVEQFF
J: TRBJ2-1; D: TRBD1; size: -; V: TRBV29-1; DNA: TGCAGCGTCAGGGACAGGGGAGGGGGTGAGCAGTTCTTC; CDR3: CSVRDRGGGEQFF
J: TRBJ2-7; D: -; size: -; V: TRBV5-1; DNA: TGCGCCGGCAGCTTGGCCCAGGGTATCTACGAGCAGTACTTC; CDR3: CAGSLAQGIYEQYF
J: TRBJ2-3; D: TRBD2; size: few; V: TRBV7-9; DNA: TGTGCCAGCAGCGGATGGACTAGCGGGGTGAACACAGATACGCAGTATTTT; CDR3: CASSGWTSGVNTDTQYF